The TCR beta chain described here comes from a study of identical twins. V trimming: 6 bases; J trimming: 6 bases; junction bases outside the gene matches: 6. Germline V lookup: CDR1 SGHRS, CDR2 YFSETQ. This CDR3 contains 14 residues. Via MiXCR, TCRdb re-called the 5' RACE reads, giving one row per CDR3 protein. The sample records about 390,000 distinct CDR3 sequences, approximately 9.1% being singletons. This clonotype was found many times. This chain joins TRBV5-1 and TRBJ2-2; 9 nucleotides agree with TRBD2. The receptor's source is a woman aged 45 to 65 in good health. The sample was naive T cells sorted from blood. The CDR3 sequence: CASTREGQAGELFF. The CDR3 bases are TGCGCCAGCACGCGGGAGGGCCAAGCCGGGGAGCTGTTTTTT.